The present entry profiles one T cell receptor beta chain with its context. This CDR3 region has 15 residues. Per germline, CDR1 SGHTS and CDR2 YDEGEE. V was clipped by 4 bases and J by 2 bases; unmatched bases: 4. The authors' processing: Estimated nucleated cell counts came from reference gene primer amplification. Repertoires were generated with immunoSEQ multiplex PCR, while TCRdb's copy carries only in-frame clones and drops some. Clone size and V and J calls were adopted from that table, with D and trimming inferred from the DNA. This table has approximately 500,000 clones, 89% appearing once. The record originates from a study of blood T cell repertoires in COVID-19. Study information: Acute and convalescent COVID-19 samples came from the United States, Italy and Spain. T cells, B-cell-depleted T cells, or PBMCs supplied cDNA or gDNA.

In Seattle, patients joined the study during active infection and were tracked longitudinally. The sample taken for sequencing was peripheral blood. This clonotype was obtained from a man aged 18 to 30 with COVID-19, enrolled during active disease. V is TRBV5-8 and J is TRBJ2-3; 10 nucleotides agree with TRBD2. The CDR3 here is CASSGGTSVTDTQYF. The CDR3 coding sequence is TGTGCCAGCAGCGGAGGGACTAGCGTCACAGATACGCAGTATTTT.